This entry describes one T cell receptor beta chain. The clone's antigen remains unknown. No qualities accompany the bases; no much larger clone lies one base away. TCRbeta CDR3 regions were immunosequenced from genomic DNA with the immunoSEQ Assay. Before high-throughput sequencing, the genomic DNA was amplified using bias-controlled multiplex PCR. The original methods were these. To quantify the absolute abundance of each unique TCRbeta CDR3 region, the sequences were collapsed and filtered. Clonality, defined as 1 minus Pielou's evenness, was calculated using only productive rearrangements. To compute tumor T-cell fraction, TCRbeta template counts were normalized to usable DNA, with usable DNA estimated from several housekeeping genes. A previously published method was used to identify clones whose frequencies were significantly greater in on-treatment samples than in baseline samples. The table comes from immuneACCESS by way of TCRdb, which keeps in-frame sequences with V and J called. Part of the clones is missing from these tables; in studies checked, under half for an unresolved V gene and the rest for unknown reasons. V and J calls plus clone size are reproduced from that table; the DNA served to infer D and trimming. Recorded for this sample are roughly 2,000 clones; roughly 24% of them occurred a single time. The biggest ten clones account for 20% to 25% of the sample.

The CDR3 runs 13 residues from the cysteine to the phenylalanine. Here the CDR3 DNA is all that survives: 39 bases in frame from base 1. Deletion took 4 bases off V and 3 bases off J, with a span of 10 bases between the germline ends. Per the germline V gene, SQVTM is the CDR1 and ANQGSEA is the CDR2. This sample is part of a study of sequential checkpoint blockade in melanoma (dated by TCRdb to about 2019). Regarding the complete study: Patients were randomized 1:1 to first-line nivolumab followed by ipilimumab (arm A) or ipilimumab followed by nivolumab (arm B). For 20 to 25 patients, matched tumor biopsies were taken both before treatment and at week 13, after single-agent nivolumab (arm A) or ipilimumab (arm B). The same lesion was the source of around 80% of the matched pre- and post-treatment tumor biopsy pairs. Both trial sequences were followed by maintenance nivolumab. DNA from 90 or so pretreatment melanoma tumor samples was subjected to TCRbeta immunosequencing. Points the paper makes about the study in general: Patients with increases in tumor T-cell fraction and clonality by week 13 were approximately 30 times more likely to achieve clinical benefit. In the nivolumab-first arm (arm A), an association was found between pretreatment tumor TIL clonality and response (P = .04). Within-arm analyses of tumor T-cell fraction were constrained by small sample sizes and reduced statistical power. PD-L1 staining and CD8+ T-cell counts correlated with tumor T-cell fraction and clonality, whereas mutational load did not. The model for predicting response that combines TCR metrics with mutation burden needs to be validated in larger, independent patient cohorts.

Per the publication, the treatment or condition label means: randomized to nivolumab then ipilimumab (arm A) or the reverse (arm B). None of the patients in the trial had previously been given DNA-damaging chemotherapy. Samples came from patients with melanoma in CheckMate 064, a randomized, open-label phase II trial of sequential checkpoint blockade. Genomic DNA from formalin-fixed paraffin-embedded (FFPE) tissue samples was used for tumor TCR sequencing. This clonotype originated in a human donor with melanoma. This receptor chain uses TRBV29-1 and TRBJ2-4; the D gene is perhaps TRBD2, on 5 matching bases. The source was tumor tissue (inferred from file names), collected from a patient given nivolumab and ipilimumab in sequence. The DNA sequence follows: TGCAGCGTTGTGGAGGATTTCAAAAACATTCAGTACTTC. The encoded protein is CSVVEDFKNIQYF.